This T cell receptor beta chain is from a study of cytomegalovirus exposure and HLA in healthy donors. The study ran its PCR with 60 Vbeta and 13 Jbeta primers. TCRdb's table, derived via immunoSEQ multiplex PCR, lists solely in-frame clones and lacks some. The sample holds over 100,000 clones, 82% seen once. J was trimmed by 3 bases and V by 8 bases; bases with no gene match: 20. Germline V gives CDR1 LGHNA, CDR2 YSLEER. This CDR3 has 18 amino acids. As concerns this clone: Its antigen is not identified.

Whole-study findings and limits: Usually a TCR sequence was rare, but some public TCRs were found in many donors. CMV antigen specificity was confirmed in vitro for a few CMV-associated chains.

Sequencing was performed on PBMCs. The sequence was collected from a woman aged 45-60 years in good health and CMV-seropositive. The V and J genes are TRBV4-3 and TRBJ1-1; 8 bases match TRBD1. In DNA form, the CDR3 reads TGCGCCAGCTCCGGGCTATTTACAGGGGGGATCGTCGACACTGAAGCTTTCTTT. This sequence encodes CASSGLFTGGIVDTEAFF.